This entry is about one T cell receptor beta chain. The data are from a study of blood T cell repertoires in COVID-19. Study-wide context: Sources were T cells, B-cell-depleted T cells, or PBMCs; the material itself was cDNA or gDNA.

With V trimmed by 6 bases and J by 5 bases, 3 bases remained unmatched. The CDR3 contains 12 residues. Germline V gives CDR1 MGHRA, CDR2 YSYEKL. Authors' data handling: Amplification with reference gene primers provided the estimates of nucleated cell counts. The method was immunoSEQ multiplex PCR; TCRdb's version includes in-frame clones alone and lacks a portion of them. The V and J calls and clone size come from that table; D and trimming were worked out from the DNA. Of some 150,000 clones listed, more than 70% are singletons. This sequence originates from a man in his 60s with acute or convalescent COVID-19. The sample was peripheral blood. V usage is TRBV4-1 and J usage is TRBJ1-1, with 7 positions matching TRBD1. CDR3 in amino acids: CASSPGGTEAFF. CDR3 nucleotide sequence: TGCGCCAGCAGTCCAGGGGGAACTGAAGCTTTCTTT.